This entry is about one TCR beta chain. Trimming removed 5 bases from V and 6 bases from J; junction bases left unmatched: 7. Looked up from germline, CDR1 is SGHNT and CDR2 is YENEEA. This CDR3 is 15 amino acids long. Original methodology: Estimation of nucleated cell counts relied on the amplification of reference gene primers. This table comes from immunoSEQ multiplex PCR, and its TCRdb copy is limited to in-frame clones, with some not included. The D gene and trimming were derived from the DNA, and the V and J assignments and clone size from that table. The table lists about 55,000 clones, around four fifths of them singletons. The sample belongs to a study of blood T cell repertoires in COVID-19.

This chain connects TRBV11-3 to TRBJ2-2, with 9 bases fitting TRBD2. The clonotype comes from a woman aged 60 to 75 with acute or convalescent COVID-19. The sequenced sample was peripheral blood. In DNA, the CDR3 is TGTGCCAGCAGCCCGCGGGGGGGGTCCGCCGGGGAGCTGTTTTTT. It encodes CASSPRGGSAGELFF.